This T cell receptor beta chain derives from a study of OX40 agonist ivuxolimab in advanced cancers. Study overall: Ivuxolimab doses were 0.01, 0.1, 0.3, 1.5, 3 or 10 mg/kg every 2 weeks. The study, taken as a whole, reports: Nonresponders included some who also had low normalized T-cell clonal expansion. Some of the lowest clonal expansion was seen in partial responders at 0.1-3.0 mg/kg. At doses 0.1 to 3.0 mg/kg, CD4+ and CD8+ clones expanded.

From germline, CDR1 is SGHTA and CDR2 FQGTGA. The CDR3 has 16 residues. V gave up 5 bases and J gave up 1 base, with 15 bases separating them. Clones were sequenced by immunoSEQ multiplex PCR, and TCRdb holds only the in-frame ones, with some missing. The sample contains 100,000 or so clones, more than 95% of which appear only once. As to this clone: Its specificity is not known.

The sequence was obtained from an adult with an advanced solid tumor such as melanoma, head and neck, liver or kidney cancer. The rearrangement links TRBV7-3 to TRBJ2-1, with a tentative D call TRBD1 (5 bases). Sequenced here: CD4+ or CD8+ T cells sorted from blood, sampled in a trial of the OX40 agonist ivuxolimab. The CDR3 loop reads CASSPVGDSSYNEQFF. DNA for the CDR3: TGTGCCAGCAGCCCGGTAGGGGATTCATCCTACAATGAGCAGTTCTTC.